The 3 T cell receptor beta chains below were found in one sample sequenced in a study of blood T cell repertoires in COVID-19. The assay was immunoSEQ multiplex PCR, and TCRdb's table has in-frame clones only and misses some. This table holds 59,000 or so clones, around 82% found once. Sequenced: peripheral blood. These receptors were taken from a man between 60 and 75 years old with acute or convalescent COVID-19.

About this clone itself: Within the sample, other DNA sequences also encode this same CDR3. This chain connects TRBV5-6 to TRBJ1-1; D uncertain. With 5 bases removed from V and 4 bases from J, the gap between germline ends came to 9 bases. Germline lookup yields CDR1 SGHDT and CDR2 YYEEEE. CDR3 length: 12 residues. The CDR3: CASSLRGTEAFF. As DNA, the CDR3 is TGTGCCAGCAGTTTGCGAGGCACTGAAGCTTTCTTT.

The chain carries TRBV3-1 (or the pseudogene TRBV3-2) and TRBJ1-1; no reliable D call. Trimming shortened V by 4 bases and J by 7 bases, and 13 bases separated the two germline ends. This CDR3 contains 13 residues. Looked up from germline, CDR1 is LGHDT and CDR2 is YNNKEL (reference sequence). The CDR3 DNA reads TGTGCCAGCAGCCTGCGCGGGCAGAATGAAGCTTTCTTT. Protein sequence: CASSLRGQNEAFF.

The chain combines TRBV29-1 with TRBJ2-7, with 11 bases matching TRBD2. The CDR3 consists of 13 residues. The germline V gene encodes CDR1 SQVTM and CDR2 ANQGSEA. V shed 5 bases and J 4 bases; nucleotides not matched to a gene: 4. The CDR3 protein is CSVPGLAGYEQYF. In nucleotides, the CDR3 is TGCAGCGTTCCTGGACTAGCGGGTTACGAGCAGTACTTC.